This entry lists 20 T cell receptor beta chains sequenced from one sample in a study of T cell responses to AZD1222 COVID-19 vaccine. Assay used: immunoSEQ multiplex PCR; TCRdb lists only in-frame clones, some missing. The sample includes roughly 110,000 clones, around 90% of them seen just once. Sequencing was performed on peripheral blood, taken 28 days after the second AZD1222 dose. Receptors were obtained from an adult who received the AZD1222 COVID-19 vaccine.

In this sample, this clone turned up once. The V call is TRBV27, the J call TRBJ2-7; D is perhaps TRBD1 or TRBD2 (5 bases each). Between the trimmed V and J ends, which lost 3 bases and 10 bases, there was a span of 16 bases. This CDR3 region has 13 residues. From germline, CDR1 is MNHEY and CDR2 SMNVEV (reference sequence). This chain's CDR3 is CASSFLRDARQYF. CDR3 coding DNA: TGTGCCAGCAGTTTCCTCCGGGACGCACGCCAGTACTTC.

The V and J genes are TRBV2 and TRBJ1-2; TRBD1 might be the D (6 bases). The V gene lost 7 bases and the J gene lost 3 bases, with 12 bases spanning the gap. The CDR3 has 13 residues. CDR1 SNHLY and CDR2 FYNNEI come from the germline V gene. CDR3 sequence (DNA): TGTGCCAGCACCGATACAGGGCACTATGGCTACACCTTC. Translation: CASTDTGHYGYTF.

J is TRBJ2-1 and V is TRBV7-9; D unresolved. The germline V and J ends were trimmed by 5 bases and 9 bases, with 14 bases remaining between them. The CDR3 covers 13 residues. The germline CDR1 and CDR2 sequences are SEHNR and FQNEAQ (reference sequence). CDR3 amino acids: CASSLVQSSEQFF. The CDR3 nucleotides are TGTGCCAGCAGCCTCGTTCAATCTTCTGAGCAGTTCTTC.

CDR3: CASSDRGRPEAFF. The CDR3 DNA sequence: TGCGCCAGCAGTGACAGGGGGCGCCCTGAAGCTTTCTTT. V and J are TRBV4-1 and TRBJ1-1, with TRBD1 matching over 10 bases. Germline assignment: CDR1 MGHRA and CDR2 YSYEKL. The CDR3 loop spans 13 amino acids. J was trimmed by 6 bases and V by 6 bases; bases with no gene match: 4.

This clone was counted only a few times. The rearrangement joins TRBV7-6 to TRBJ1-5; D unresolved. The germline V and J ends were trimmed by 0 bases and 0 bases, with 15 bases remaining between them. Germline loops: CDR1 SGHVS, CDR2 FNYEAQ. The CDR3 covers 18 residues. The CDR3 sequence is CASSLAASQDLSNQPQHF. The CDR3 DNA follows: TGTGCCAGCAGCTTAGCGGCGAGTCAGGATCTTAGCAATCAGCCCCAGCATTTT.

CDR3 residues: CASSEVGQFSEQYF. The DNA of the CDR3 is TGTGCCAGCAGTGAAGTAGGACAGTTTAGCGAGCAGTACTTC. V and J are TRBV6-1 and TRBJ2-7; tentatively, D is TRBD1 (6 bases). The CDR3 covers 14 residues. The V gene lost 1 base and the J gene lost 6 bases, with 13 bases spanning the gap. Per germline, CDR1 MNHNS and CDR2 SASEGT.

The chain couples TRBV7-9 to TRBJ1-1; possibly TRBD1 for D (6 bases). CDR3 size: 17 residues. Between the trimmed V and J ends, which lost 4 bases and 0 bases, there was a span of 18 bases. Per the germline V gene, CDR1 is SEHNR and CDR2 is FQNEAQ (reference sequence). The CDR3 reads CASSSPRGGLLNTEAFF. The CDR3 nucleotides read TGTGCCAGCAGCTCCCCTCGGGGGGGCCTACTGAACACTGAAGCTTTCTTT.

The rearrangement joins TRBV10-3 to TRBJ1-2; 7 nucleotides agree with TRBD1. This CDR3 region has 13 residues. The J segment lost 5 bases and the V segment lost 6 bases, leaving 6 bases of the junction unmatched. Germline CDR1 and CDR2: ENHRY and SYGVKD. The CDR3 sequence is CAISLGQLYGYTF. The CDR3 region has the DNA TGTGCCATCAGCCTGGGACAGCTATATGGCTACACCTTC.

The chain employs TRBV18 and TRBJ1-1, with D unclear. V gave up 1 base and J gave up 0 bases, with 15 bases separating them. The CDR3 has 17 residues. Per germline, CDR1 KGHSH and CDR2 LQKENI. CDR3 amino acids: CASSPQVGRIMNTEAFF. The CDR3, as DNA: TGTGCCAGCTCACCACAGGTAGGACGGATCATGAACACTGAAGCTTTCTTT.

The chain couples TRBV5-6 to TRBJ1-6; TRBD1 aligns across 8 bases. The CDR3 loop spans 14 amino acids. Per germline, CDR1 SGHDT and CDR2 YYEEEE. The junction had 6 bases not matched to a gene; V was cut back by 5 bases and J by 8 bases. This CDR3 is CASSLPGQDSPLHF. CDR3 bases: TGTGCCAGCAGTCTACCGGGACAGGATTCACCCCTCCACTTT.

The V gene is TRBV7-2, the J gene TRBJ1-1; no reliable D call. The germline V gene encodes CDR1 SGHTA and CDR2 FQGNSA. V was pared by 4 bases and J by 1 base, with 7 bases between. This CDR3 is built from 13 residues. The CDR3, as DNA: TGTGCCAGCAGCTCCGGACCGAACACTGAAGCTTTCTTT. The encoded protein is CASSSGPNTEAFF.

The chain joins TRBV3-1 (or the pseudogene TRBV3-2) to TRBJ2-7, with 8 bases identical to TRBD2. V was clipped by 2 bases and J by 7 bases; unmatched bases: 13. Germline CDR1 and CDR2: LGHDT and YNNKEL (reference sequence). This CDR3 has 16 amino acids. The CDR3 DNA reads as TGTGCCAGCAGCCAAATGGTTCCGGGGGGGCCTGGAGAGCAGTACTTC. The encoded protein is CASSQMVPGGPGEQYF.

The chain carries TRBV5-1 and TRBJ1-4; D is uncertain. The CDR3 spans 14 residues. Looked up from germline, CDR1 is SGHRS and CDR2 is YFSETQ. The germline V and J ends were trimmed by 6 bases and 6 bases, with 15 bases remaining between them. CDR3 in amino acids: CASNETAADEKLFF. The CDR3 coding sequence is TGCGCCAGCAACGAAACGGCCGCGGATGAAAAACTGTTTTTT.

The chain is built from TRBV2 and TRBJ1-4; D unclear. CDR3 length: 15 residues. The germline V and J ends were trimmed by 2 bases and 4 bases, with 11 bases remaining between them. Germline CDR1 reads SNHLY; CDR2 reads FYNNEI. The CDR3, as DNA: TGTGCCAGCAGTGAAAGCGGCGTCGGTAATGAAAAACTGTTTTTT. Translated: CASSESGVGNEKLFF.

This clone has only a few counts. The chain combines TRBV30 with TRBJ2-3, with D possibly matching TRBD1 (6 bases). V was cut by 4 bases and J by 0 bases, with 11 bases left in between. Germline V gene sequence: CDR1 GTSNPN, CDR2 SVGIG (reference sequence). This CDR3 has 14 residues. The chain's CDR3 is CAWNGQWSTDTQYF. CDR3 sequence (DNA): TGTGCCTGGAACGGACAGTGGAGCACAGATACGCAGTATTTT.

This chain connects TRBV14 to TRBJ2-3; D gene ambiguous. V lost 0 bases to trimming and J lost 2 bases, with 9 bases between them. The germline V gene encodes CDR1 SGHDN and CDR2 FVKESK. The CDR3 spans 15 residues. CDR3 DNA: TGTGCCAGCAGCCAAGATAGGGAACCCACAGATACGCAGTATTTT. It encodes CASSQDREPTDTQYF.

The chain uses TRBV6-4 and TRBJ2-1; 12 bases match TRBD2. The V gene's germline CDR1 is MRHNA and CDR2 SNTAGT. There are 14 residues in the CDR3. The ends lost 7 bases at V and 9 bases at J; junction bases unmatched: 7. In DNA, the CDR3 is TGTGCCAGCAAGCCTAGCGGGGGGGCCTCTGAGCAGTTCTTC. Protein: CASKPSGGASEQFF.

This clone was seen a single time. J is TRBJ2-5 and V is TRBV11-3; 12 bases agree with TRBD2. The CDR3 totals 15 residues. Per germline, CDR1 SGHNT and CDR2 YENEEA. V shed 5 bases, J shed 5 bases, and the junction held 6 bases outside the gene matches. CDR3 residues: CASSPRTSGAETQYF. The DNA for the CDR3 is TGTGCCAGCAGCCCCCGGACTAGCGGGGCGGAGACCCAGTACTTC.

The genes are TRBV4-3 and TRBJ2-7; tentatively, D is TRBD1 or TRBD2 (5 bases each). This CDR3 is 16 amino acids long. The germline V gene has CDR1 LGHNA and CDR2 YSLEER. V was clipped by 1 base and J by 2 bases, with 15 bases between them. CDR3 nucleotides: TGCGCCAGCAGCCAAGGACTAACAGGTCAAGCCTACGAGCAGTACTTC. It codes for CASSQGLTGQAYEQYF.

The gene calls are TRBV30 and TRBJ2-7, with D hard to call. The CDR3 is 11 amino acids. V lost 4 bases and J lost 5, with 9 bases in between. CDR1 is GTSNPN, CDR2 SVGIG, per germline (reference sequence). This chain's CDR3 is CAWTKLDEQYF. In nucleotides, the CDR3 is TGTGCCTGGACGAAGTTGGACGAGCAGTACTTC.